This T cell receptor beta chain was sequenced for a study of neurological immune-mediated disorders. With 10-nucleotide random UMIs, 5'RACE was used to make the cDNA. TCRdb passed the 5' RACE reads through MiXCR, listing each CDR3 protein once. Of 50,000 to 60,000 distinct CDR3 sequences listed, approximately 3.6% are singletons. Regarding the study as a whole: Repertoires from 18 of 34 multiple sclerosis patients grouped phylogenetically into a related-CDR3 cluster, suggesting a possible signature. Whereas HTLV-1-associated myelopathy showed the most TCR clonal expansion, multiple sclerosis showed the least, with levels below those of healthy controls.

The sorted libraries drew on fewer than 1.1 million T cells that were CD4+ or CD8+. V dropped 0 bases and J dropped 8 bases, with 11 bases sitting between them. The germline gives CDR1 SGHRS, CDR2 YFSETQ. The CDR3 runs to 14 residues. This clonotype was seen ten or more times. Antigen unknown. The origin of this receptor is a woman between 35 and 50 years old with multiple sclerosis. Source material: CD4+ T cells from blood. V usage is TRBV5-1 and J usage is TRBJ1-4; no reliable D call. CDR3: CASSLAGNGEKLFF. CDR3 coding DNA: TGCGCCAGCAGCTTGGCCGGTAACGGAGAAAAACTGTTTTTT.